This T cell receptor beta chain was found in a study of regulatory T cells in long-lasting Graves disease. Study-wide results and limits: Persistent disease preferred TRBV28, TRBJ1-2 and TRBJ2-5; new disease, TRBV20-1 and TRBJ2-1. Persistent Graves' patients showed less TCR diversity than newly diagnosed ones.

Between the trimmed V and J ends, which lost 4 bases and 3 bases, there was a span of 15 bases. The CDR3 extends over 16 amino acids. The germline V gene encodes CDR1 LNHNV and CDR2 YYDKDF (reference sequence). There are many counts of this clonotype. Its antigen is still unknown. Time point denoted: newly diagnosed GD, antithyroid drugs for less than 3 months. Preparation of the TCR library used RNA extracted from PBMCs. It was by American Thyroid Association guidelines that Graves' disease was diagnosed. CDR3 regions were amplified by Arm-PCR using iRepertoire HTBI primers to build TCR beta libraries. One entry per CDR3 protein, called by TCRdb with MiXCR from the multiplex PCR reads. The sample records some 250,000 distinct CDR3 sequences, approximately 18% being singletons. Separately, the same data were catalogued under a study of T cells in Graves' hyperthyroidism and ophthalmopathy.

The rearrangement joins TRBV15 to TRBJ1-4; D gene unclear. The source was peripheral blood mononuclear cells (PBMCs), collected at new diagnosis, from a patient treated with antithyroid drugs. This clonotype originated in a woman aged 25-40 years with Graves disease. Here the CDR3 reads CATSTFRESANEKLFF. The DNA for the CDR3 is TGTGCCACCAGCACCTTCCGGGAATCAGCTAATGAAAAACTGTTTTTT.